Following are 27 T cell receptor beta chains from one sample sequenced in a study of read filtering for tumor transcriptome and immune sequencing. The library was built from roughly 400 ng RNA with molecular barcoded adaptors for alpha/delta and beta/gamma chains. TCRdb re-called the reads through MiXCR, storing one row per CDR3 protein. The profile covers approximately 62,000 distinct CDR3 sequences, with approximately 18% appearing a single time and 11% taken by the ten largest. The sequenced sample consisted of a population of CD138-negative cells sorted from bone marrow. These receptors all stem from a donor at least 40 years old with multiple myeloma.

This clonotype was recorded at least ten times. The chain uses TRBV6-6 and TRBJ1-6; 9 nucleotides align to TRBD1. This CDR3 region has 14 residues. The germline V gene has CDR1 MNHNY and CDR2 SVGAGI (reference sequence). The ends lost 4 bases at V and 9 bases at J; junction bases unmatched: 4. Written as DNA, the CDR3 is TGTGCCAGCAGTTCTCCGGGACAGGGTTCACCCCTCCACTTT. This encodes CASSSPGQGSPLHF.

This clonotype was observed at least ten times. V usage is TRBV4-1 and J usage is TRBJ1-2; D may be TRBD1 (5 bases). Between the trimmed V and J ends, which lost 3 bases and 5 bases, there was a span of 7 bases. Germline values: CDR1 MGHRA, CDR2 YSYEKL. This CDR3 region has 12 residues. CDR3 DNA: TGCGCCAGCAGCCAGGGGCTGTATGGCTACACCTTC. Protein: CASSQGLYGYTF.

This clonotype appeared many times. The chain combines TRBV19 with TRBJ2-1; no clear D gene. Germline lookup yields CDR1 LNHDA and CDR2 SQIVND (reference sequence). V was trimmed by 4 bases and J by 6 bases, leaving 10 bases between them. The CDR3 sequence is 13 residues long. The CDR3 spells CASSNGAFNEQFF. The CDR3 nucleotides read TGTGCCAGTAGTAACGGAGCGTTCAATGAGCAGTTCTTC.

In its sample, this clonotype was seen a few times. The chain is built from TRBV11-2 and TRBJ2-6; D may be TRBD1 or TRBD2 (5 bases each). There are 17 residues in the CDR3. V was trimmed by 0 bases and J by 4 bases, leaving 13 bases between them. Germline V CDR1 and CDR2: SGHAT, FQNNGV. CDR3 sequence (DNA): TGTGCCAGCAGCTTAGACCGAGGGACGAGAGGGGCCAACGTCCTGACTTTC. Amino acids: CASSLDRGTRGANVLTF.

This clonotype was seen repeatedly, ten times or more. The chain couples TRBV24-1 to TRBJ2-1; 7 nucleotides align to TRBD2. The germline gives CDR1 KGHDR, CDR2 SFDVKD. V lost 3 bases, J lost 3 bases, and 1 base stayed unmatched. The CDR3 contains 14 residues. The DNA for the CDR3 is TGTGCCACCAGTGATGGGACTATCTACAATGAGCAGTTCTTC. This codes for CATSDGTIYNEQFF.

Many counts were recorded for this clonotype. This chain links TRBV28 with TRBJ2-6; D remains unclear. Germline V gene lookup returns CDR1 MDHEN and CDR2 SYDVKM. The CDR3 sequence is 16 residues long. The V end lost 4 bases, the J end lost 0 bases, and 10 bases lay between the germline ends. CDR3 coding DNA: TGTGCCAGCAGTTCGGGTACCTTCTCTGGGGCCAACGTCCTGACTTTC. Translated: CASSSGTFSGANVLTF.

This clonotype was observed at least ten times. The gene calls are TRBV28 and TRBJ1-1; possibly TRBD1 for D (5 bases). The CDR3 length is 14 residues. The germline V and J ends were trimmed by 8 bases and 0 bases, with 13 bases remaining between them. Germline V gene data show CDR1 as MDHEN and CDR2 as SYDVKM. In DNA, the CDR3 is TGTGCCAGCCGGGGGGGAGGGATGAACACTGAAGCTTTCTTT. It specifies CASRGGGMNTEAFF.

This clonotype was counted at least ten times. The CDR3 nucleotides are TGCAGTGCTAGTACCAGGGGGGGCACTGAAGCTTTCTTT. Its translation: CSASTRGGTEAFF. The chain has TRBV20-1 and TRBJ1-1, with TRBD1 identical over 7 bases. Trimming cost V 3 bases and J 4 bases; bases outside gene matches: 5. Germline V gene lookup returns CDR1 DFQATT and CDR2 SNEGSKA (reference sequence). This CDR3 has 13 amino acids.

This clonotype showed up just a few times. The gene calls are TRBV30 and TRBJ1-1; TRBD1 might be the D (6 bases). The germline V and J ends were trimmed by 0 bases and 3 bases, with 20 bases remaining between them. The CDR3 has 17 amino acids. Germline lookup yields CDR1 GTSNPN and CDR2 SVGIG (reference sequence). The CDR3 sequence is CAWSVRGRGARYTEAFF. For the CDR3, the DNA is TGTGCCTGGAGTGTACGCGGGCGGGGGGCGAGGTACACTGAAGCTTTCTTT.

The chain's CDR3 is CASSVGTGREQYF. In nucleotides, the CDR3 is TGTGCCAGCAGCGTTGGGACAGGGAGGGAGCAGTACTTC. The rearrangement joins TRBV11-2 to TRBJ2-7; 9 bases line up with TRBD1. The germline gives CDR1 SGHAT, CDR2 FQNNGV. This CDR3 spans 13 amino acids. J gave up 7 bases and V 5 bases, and 6 bases lay outside the gene matches.

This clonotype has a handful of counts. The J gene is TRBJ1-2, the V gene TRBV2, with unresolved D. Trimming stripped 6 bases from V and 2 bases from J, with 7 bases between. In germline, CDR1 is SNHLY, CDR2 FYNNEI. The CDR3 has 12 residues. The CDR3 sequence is CASRAANYGYTF. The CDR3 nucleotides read TGTGCCAGCAGAGCAGCCAACTATGGCTACACCTTC.

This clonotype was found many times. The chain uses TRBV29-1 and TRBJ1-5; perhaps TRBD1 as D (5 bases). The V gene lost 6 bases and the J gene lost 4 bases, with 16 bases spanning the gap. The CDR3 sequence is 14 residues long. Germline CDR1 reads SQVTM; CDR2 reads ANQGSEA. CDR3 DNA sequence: TGCAGCGTCCGCTGGGGGGGAGTTAATCAGCCCCAGCATTTT. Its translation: CSVRWGGVNQPQHF. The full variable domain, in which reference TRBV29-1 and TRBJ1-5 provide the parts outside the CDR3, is SAVISQKPSRDICQRGTSLTIQCQVDSQVTMMFWYRQQPGQSLTLIATANQGSEATYESGFVIDKFPISRPNLTFSTLTVSNMSPEDSSIYLCSVRWGGVNQPQHFGDGTRLSIL.

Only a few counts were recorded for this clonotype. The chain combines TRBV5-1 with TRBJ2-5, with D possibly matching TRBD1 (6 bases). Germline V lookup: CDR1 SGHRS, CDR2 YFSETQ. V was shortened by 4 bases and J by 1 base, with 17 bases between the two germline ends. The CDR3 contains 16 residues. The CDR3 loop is CASSTSDSKFQETQYF. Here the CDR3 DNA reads TGCGCCAGCAGCACCTCGGACAGTAAGTTCCAAGAGACCCAGTACTTC.

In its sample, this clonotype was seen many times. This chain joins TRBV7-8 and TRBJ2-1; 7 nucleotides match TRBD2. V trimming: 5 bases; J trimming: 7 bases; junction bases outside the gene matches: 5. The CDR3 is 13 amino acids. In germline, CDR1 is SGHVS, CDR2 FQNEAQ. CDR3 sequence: CASSQGGPNEQFF. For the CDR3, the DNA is TGTGCCAGCAGCCAGGGAGGGCCGAATGAGCAGTTCTTC.

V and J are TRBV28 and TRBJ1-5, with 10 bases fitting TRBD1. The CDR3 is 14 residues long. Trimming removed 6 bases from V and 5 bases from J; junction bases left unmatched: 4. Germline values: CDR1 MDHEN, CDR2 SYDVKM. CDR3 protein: CASRRTGGHQPQHF. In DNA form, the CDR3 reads TGTGCCAGCAGGAGGACAGGGGGGCATCAGCCCCAGCATTTT.

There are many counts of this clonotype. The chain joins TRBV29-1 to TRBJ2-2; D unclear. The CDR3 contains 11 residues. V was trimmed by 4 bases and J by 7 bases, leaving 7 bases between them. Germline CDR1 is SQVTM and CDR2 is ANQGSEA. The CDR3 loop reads CSVGVGGELFF. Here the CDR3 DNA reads TGCAGCGTTGGGGTGGGCGGGGAGCTGTTTTTT.

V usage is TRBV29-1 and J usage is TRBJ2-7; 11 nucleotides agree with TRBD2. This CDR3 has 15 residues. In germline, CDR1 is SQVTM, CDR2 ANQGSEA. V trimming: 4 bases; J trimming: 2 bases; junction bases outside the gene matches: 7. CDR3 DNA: TGCAGCGTTGCAGCCCTAGCGGGAGGAACCTACGAGCAGTACTTC. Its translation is CSVAALAGGTYEQYF.

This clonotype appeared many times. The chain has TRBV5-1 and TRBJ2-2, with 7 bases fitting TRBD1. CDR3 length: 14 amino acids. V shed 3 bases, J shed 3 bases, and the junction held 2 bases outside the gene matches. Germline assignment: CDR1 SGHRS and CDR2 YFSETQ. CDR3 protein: CASSSTGDTGELFF. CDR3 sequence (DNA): TGCGCCAGCAGCTCCACAGGGGACACCGGGGAGCTGTTTTTT.

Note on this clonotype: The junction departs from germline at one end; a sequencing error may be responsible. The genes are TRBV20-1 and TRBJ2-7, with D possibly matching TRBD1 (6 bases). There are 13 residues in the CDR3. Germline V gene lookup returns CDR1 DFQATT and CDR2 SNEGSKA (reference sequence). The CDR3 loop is CSARNRERYERYF. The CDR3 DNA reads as TGCAGTGCTAGAAACAGGGAAAGGTACGAGCGGTACTTC.

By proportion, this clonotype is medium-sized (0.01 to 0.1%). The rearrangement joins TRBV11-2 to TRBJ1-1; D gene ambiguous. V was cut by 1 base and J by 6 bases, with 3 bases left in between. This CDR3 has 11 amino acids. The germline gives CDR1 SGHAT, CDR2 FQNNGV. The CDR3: CASSLGSEAFF. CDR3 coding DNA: TGTGCCAGCAGCTTAGGCTCTGAAGCTTTCTTT.

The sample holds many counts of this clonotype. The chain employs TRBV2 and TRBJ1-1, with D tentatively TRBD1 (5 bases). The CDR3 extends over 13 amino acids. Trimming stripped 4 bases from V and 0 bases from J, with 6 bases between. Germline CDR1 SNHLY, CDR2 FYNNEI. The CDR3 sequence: CASSATVNTEAFF. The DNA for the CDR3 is TGTGCCAGCAGTGCGACAGTGAACACTGAAGCTTTCTTT. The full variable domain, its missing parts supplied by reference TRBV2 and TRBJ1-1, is EPEVTQTPSHQVTQMGQEVILRCVPISNHLYFYWYRQILGQKVEFLVSFYNNEISEKSEIFDDQFSVERPDGSNFTLKIRSTKLEDSAMYFCASSATVNTEAFFGQGTRLTVV.

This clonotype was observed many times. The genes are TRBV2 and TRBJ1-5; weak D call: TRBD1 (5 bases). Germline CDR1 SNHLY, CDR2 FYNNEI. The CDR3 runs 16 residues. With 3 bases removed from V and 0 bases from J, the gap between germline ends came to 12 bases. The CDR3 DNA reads TGTGCCAGCAGTGAGGAGGGACGGATTAGCAATCAGCCCCAGCATTTT. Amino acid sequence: CASSEEGRISNQPQHF.

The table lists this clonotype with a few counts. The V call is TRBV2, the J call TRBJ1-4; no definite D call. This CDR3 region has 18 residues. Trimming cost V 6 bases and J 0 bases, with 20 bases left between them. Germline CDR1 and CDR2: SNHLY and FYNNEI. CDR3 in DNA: TGTGCCAGCAGGAGGCAGGCCTCTTTCACAGCAACTAATGAAAAACTGTTTTTT. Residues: CASRRQASFTATNEKLFF.

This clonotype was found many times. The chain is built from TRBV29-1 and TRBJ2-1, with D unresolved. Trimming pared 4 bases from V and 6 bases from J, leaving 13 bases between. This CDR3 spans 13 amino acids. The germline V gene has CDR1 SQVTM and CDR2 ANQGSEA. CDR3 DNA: TGCAGCGTTGCGGCGTCCTCCGGCAATGAGCAGTTCTTC. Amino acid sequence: CSVAASSGNEQFF.

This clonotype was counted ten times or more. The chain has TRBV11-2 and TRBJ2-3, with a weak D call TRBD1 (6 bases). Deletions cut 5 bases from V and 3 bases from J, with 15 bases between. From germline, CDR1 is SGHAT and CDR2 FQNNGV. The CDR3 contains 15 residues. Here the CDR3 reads CASSRTTGLTDTQYF. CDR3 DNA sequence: TGTGCCAGCAGCCGTACGACAGGACTGACAGATACGCAGTATTTT.

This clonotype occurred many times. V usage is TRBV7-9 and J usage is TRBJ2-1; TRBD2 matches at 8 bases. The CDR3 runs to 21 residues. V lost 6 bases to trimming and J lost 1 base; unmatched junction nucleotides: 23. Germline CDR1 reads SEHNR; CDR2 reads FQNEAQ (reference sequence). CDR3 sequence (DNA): TGTGCCAGCAGTCCCGCTTCCCCCTTTACACTAGCGGCCGAGTCCTACAATGAGCAGTTCTTC. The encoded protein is CASSPASPFTLAAESYNEQFF.

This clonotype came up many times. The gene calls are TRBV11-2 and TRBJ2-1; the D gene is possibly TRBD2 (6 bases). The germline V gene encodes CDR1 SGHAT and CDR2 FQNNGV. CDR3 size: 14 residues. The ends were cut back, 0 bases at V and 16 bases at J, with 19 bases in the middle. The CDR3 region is CASSLDLSGVQQFF. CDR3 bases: TGTGCCAGCAGCTTAGATCTATCGGGGGTTCAACAATTCTTC.